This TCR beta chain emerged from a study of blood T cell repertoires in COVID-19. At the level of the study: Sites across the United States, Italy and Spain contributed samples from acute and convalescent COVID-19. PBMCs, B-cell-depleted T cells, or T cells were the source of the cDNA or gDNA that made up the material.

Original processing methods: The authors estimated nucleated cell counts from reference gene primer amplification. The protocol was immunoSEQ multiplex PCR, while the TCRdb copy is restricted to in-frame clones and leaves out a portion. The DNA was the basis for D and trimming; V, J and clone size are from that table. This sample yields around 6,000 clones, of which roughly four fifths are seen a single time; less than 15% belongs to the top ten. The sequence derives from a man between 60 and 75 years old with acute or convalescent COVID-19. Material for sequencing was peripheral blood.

CDR3 in amino acids: CASSIATGGTEAFF. The DNA for the CDR3 is TGTGCCAGTAGTATAGCTACAGGGGGCACTGAAGCTTTCTTT. The chain joins TRBV19 to TRBJ1-1, with 8 positions matching TRBD1. The CDR3 extends over 14 amino acids. Trimming at V came to 1 base and at J to 4 bases, leaving 2 bases not matched to a gene. Germline V gives CDR1 LNHDA, CDR2 SQIVND (reference sequence).